This T cell receptor (beta chain) was sequenced during a study of T cell repertoires and HLA-DP antigens. Study in general: In vitro CD4+ alloreactivity was against HeLa-presented HLA-DP. Donors were two male and one female, aged 18-to-29 to 60-to-69.

Untouched CD4+ T cells were bead-isolated from PBMC at about 97.7% purity. Primers targeted 54 TRBV and 13 TRBJ segments. Generated by immunoSEQ multiplex PCR, the TCRdb table keeps only in-frame clones and is missing some. This sample has 90,000 to 130,000 clones, with 92% found just once. Remarks on this clone: Its antigen is currently unknown.

V dropped 4 bases and J dropped 4 bases, with 7 bases sitting between them. The CDR3 is 13 amino acids. Germline values: CDR1 MDHEN, CDR2 SYDVKM. This rearrangement joins TRBV28 to TRBJ2-2; unclear D gene. The clonotype was recovered from a woman younger than 35 in good health and CMV-seronegative. Sequencing input: CD4+ T cells from PBMCs. CDR3 sequence: CASSSSTTGELFF. The CDR3 nucleotides are TGTGCCAGCAGTTCCTCCACCACCGGGGAGCTGTTTTTT.